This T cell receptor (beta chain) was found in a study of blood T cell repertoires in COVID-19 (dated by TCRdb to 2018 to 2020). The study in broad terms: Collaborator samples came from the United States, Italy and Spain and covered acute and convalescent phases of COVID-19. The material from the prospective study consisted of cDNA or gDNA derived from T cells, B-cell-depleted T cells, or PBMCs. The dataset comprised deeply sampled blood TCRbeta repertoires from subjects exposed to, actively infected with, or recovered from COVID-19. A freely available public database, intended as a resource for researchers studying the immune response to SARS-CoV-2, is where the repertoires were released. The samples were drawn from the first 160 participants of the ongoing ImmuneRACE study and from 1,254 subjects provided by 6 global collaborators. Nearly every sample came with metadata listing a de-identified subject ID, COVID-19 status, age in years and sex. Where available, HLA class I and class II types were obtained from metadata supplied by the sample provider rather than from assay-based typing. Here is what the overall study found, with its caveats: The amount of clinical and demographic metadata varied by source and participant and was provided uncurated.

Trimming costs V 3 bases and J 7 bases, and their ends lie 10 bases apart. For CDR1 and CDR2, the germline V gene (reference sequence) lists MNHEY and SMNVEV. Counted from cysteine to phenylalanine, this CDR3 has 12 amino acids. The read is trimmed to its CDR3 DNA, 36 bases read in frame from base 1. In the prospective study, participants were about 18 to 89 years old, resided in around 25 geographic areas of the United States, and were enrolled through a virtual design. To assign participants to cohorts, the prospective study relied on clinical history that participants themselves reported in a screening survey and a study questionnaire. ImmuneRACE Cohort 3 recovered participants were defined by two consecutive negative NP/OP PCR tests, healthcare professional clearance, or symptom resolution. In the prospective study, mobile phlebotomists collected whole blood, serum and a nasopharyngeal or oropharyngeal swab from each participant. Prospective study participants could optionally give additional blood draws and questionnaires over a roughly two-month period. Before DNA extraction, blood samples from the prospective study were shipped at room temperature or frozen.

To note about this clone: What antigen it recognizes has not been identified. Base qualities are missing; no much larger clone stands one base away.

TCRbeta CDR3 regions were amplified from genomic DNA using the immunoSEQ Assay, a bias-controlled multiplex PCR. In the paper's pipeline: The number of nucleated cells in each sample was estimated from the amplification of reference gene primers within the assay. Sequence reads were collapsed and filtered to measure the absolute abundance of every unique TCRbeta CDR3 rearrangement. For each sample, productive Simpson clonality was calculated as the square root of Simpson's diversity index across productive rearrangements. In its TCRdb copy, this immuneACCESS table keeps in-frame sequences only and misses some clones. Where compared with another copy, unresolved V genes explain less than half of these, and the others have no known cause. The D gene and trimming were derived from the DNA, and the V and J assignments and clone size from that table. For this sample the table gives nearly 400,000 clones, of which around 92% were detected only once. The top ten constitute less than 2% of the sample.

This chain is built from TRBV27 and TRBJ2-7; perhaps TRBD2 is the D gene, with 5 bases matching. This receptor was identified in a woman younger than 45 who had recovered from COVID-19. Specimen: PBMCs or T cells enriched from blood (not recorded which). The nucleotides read TGTGCCAGCAGTTTCCCGGGGATGGAGCAGTACTTC. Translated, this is CASSFPGMEQYF.